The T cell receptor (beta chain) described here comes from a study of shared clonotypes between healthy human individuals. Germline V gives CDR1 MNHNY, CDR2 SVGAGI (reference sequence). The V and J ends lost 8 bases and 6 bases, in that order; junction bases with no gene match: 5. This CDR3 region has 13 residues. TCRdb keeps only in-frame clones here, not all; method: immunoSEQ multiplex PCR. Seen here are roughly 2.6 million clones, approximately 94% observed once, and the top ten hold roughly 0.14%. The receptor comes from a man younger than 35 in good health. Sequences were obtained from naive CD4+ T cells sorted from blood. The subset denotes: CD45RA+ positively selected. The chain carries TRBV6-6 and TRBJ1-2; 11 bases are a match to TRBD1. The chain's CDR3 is CASWTGGADGYTF. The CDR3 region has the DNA TGTGCCAGCTGGACAGGGGGCGCGGATGGCTACACCTTC.